The 31 T cell receptor beta chains given below trace back to one sample, sequenced in a study of human T cells and chemical hapten exposure. The sample's time point: patch test 2, 6 weeks after DPC sensitization. Treatment: therapeutic diphenylcyclopropenone sensitization with weekly scalp DPC. TCRdb itself ran the RACE reads through MiXCR, one entry per CDR3 protein. In the table there are about 140,000 distinct CDR3 sequences, approximately 12% of which are singletons. The sample here was whole blood, taken in connection with sensitization to the hapten diphenylcyclopropenone (DPC). These receptors all stem from a woman aged 45 to 65 with alopecia areata. Some clones in this sample may be carry-over from other donors' samples.

The sample holds a few counts of this clonotype. The chain uses TRBV10-3 and TRBJ1-1; D call uncertain. Germline V gene data show CDR1 as ENHRY and CDR2 as SYGVKD. Trimming shortened V by 3 bases and J by 2 bases, and 7 bases separated the two germline ends. There are 13 residues in the CDR3. The CDR3 sequence is CAISDRFNTEAFF. The CDR3 DNA sequence: TGTGCCATCAGTGACAGGTTCAACACTGAAGCTTTCTTT.

The chain recombines TRBV3-1 with TRBJ2-7; no clear D. Trimming shortened V by 0 bases and J by 4 bases, and 10 bases separated the two germline ends. The CDR3 spans 14 residues. The germline V gene encodes CDR1 LGHDT and CDR2 YNNKEL (reference sequence). Written as DNA, the CDR3 is TGTGCCAGCAGCCAAGACGTGGCAGTTTACGAGCAGTACTTC. Encoded protein: CASSQDVAVYEQYF.

J is TRBJ2-1 and V is TRBV11-3; 10 bases agree with TRBD1. The germline CDR1 and CDR2 sequences are SGHNT and YENEEA. The CDR3 is 15 amino acids. V shed 4 bases, J shed 9 bases, and the junction held 9 bases outside the gene matches. CDR3 amino acids: CASSSGTGELAEQFF. The CDR3 DNA is TGTGCCAGCAGCTCAGGGACAGGGGAGTTGGCTGAGCAGTTCTTC.

The V and J genes are TRBV6-1 and TRBJ2-3; the D gene could be TRBD1 or TRBD2 (6 bases each). CDR3 size: 13 residues. Germline CDR1 is MNHNS and CDR2 is SASEGT. Trimming removed 7 bases at V and 11 bases at J, with 19 bases between. CDR3 in amino acids: CASTPGRGGWQYF. Written as DNA, the CDR3 is TGTGCCAGCACTCCAGGCAGGGGAGGATGGCAGTATTTT.

This clonotype was seen only a few times. CDR3 in amino acids: CASSVAWGGTGNTIYF. CDR3 DNA sequence: TGTGCCAGCAGCGTAGCGTGGGGAGGAACTGGAAACACCATATATTTT. The chain is built from TRBV9 and TRBJ1-3; D remains ambiguous. Germline V gives CDR1 SGDLS, CDR2 YYNGEE. The CDR3 totals 16 residues. V gave up 0 bases and J gave up 2 bases, with 12 bases separating them.

J is TRBJ2-7 and V is TRBV5-1, with 7 positions matching TRBD1. The CDR3 runs 14 residues. Trimming cost V 4 bases and J 3 bases; bases outside gene matches: 7. The germline V gene encodes CDR1 SGHRS and CDR2 YFSETQ. The CDR3 here is CASSPRQGRYEQYF. In DNA form, the CDR3 reads TGCGCCAGCAGCCCCAGACAGGGTCGCTACGAGCAGTACTTC.

V gene TRBV7-8 combines with J gene TRBJ2-5, with TRBD2 matching 10 bases. The V gene end was trimmed by 5 bases and the J gene end by 4 bases; junction bases not matched to a gene: 16. The V gene's germline CDR1 is SGHVS and CDR2 FQNEAQ. This CDR3 spans 18 amino acids. CDR3 coding DNA: TGTGCCAGCAGCCCCAAACAGGGAGCGCCTAGCGGGAGAGAGACCCAGTACTTC. Translating gives CASSPKQGAPSGRETQYF.

This clonotype was seen a few times. The genes are TRBV5-1 and TRBJ2-5; 11 bases align to TRBD2. This CDR3 has 17 residues. V gave up 3 bases and J gave up 3 bases; unmatched junction bases: 10. Germline assignment: CDR1 SGHRS and CDR2 YFSETQ. CDR3 bases: TGCGCCAGCAGCTCCCTTGGTCTAGCGGGAGGTAAAGAGACCCAGTACTTC. This translates into CASSSLGLAGGKETQYF.

This clonotype was counted ten times or more. The chain combines TRBV14 with TRBJ1-2, with 7 bases matching TRBD1. V was pared by 2 bases and J by 4 bases, with 4 bases of the junction left unmatched. This CDR3 has 14 residues. Germline lookup yields CDR1 SGHDN and CDR2 FVKESK. CDR3 in DNA: TGTGCCAGCAGCCAAAACAGGGGCGGCTATGGCTACACCTTC. Translation: CASSQNRGGYGYTF.

The V call is TRBV2, the J call TRBJ2-5, with a possible D match to TRBD1 (6 bases). The CDR3 runs to 14 residues. V lost 1 base and J lost 4, with 10 bases in between. Germline V CDR1 and CDR2: SNHLY, FYNNEI. This CDR3 reads CASSEDQGRETQYF. CDR3 nucleotide sequence: TGTGCCAGCAGTGAAGATCAGGGGAGAGAGACCCAGTACTTC.

At least ten counts were recorded for this clonotype. This rearrangement joins TRBV7-8 to TRBJ2-6, with TRBD1 matching over 7 bases. V lost 0 bases to trimming and J lost 2 bases; unmatched junction nucleotides: 7. Germline CDR1 SGHVS, CDR2 FQNEAQ. The CDR3 has 18 residues. CDR3 protein: CASSLAHGTAAGANVLTF. CDR3 sequence (DNA): TGTGCCAGCAGCTTAGCCCATGGGACAGCGGCTGGGGCCAACGTCCTGACTTTC. The full variable domain, its missing parts supplied by reference TRBV7-8 and TRBJ2-6, is GAGVSQSPRYKVAKRGQDVALRCDPISGHVSLFWYQQALGQGPEFLTYFQNEAQLDKSGLPSDRFFAERPEGSVSTLKIQRTQQEDSAVYLCASSLAHGTAAGANVLTFGAGSRLTVL.

This clonotype was counted only a few times. V is TRBV28 and J is TRBJ1-4, with TRBD1 matching over 8 bases. This CDR3 region has 14 residues. Losses at the gene ends were 3 bases for V and 6 bases for J; bases not matched to a gene: 3. CDR1 MDHEN and CDR2 SYDVKM come from the germline V gene. The CDR3 region has the DNA TGTGCCAGCAGTTTTCAGGGGGCGTATGAAAAACTGTTTTTT. The encoded protein is CASSFQGAYEKLFF.

DNA of the CDR3: TGCAGTCTTTGGCGGCCCCCTGAGACCCAGTACTTC. This sequence encodes CSLWRPPETQYF. The V call is TRBV20-1, the J call TRBJ2-5; D is uncertain. The germline V gene encodes CDR1 DFQATT and CDR2 SNEGSKA (reference sequence). The CDR3 covers 12 residues. The germline V and J ends were trimmed by 8 bases and 5 bases, with 15 bases remaining between them.

V and J are TRBV28 and TRBJ2-1, with a weak D call TRBD2 (5 bases). The CDR3 extends over 13 amino acids. V shed 10 bases and J shed 9 bases, with 19 bases lying between them. The germline gives CDR1 MDHEN, CDR2 SYDVKM. In DNA form, the CDR3 reads TGTGCCACCGGTCGAACTAGGGCCTCTGAGCAGTTCTTC. Encoded protein: CATGRTRASEQFF.

This clonotype was detected only a few times. The chain couples TRBV19 to TRBJ2-2; TRBD1 agrees at 7 bases. The germline CDR1 and CDR2 sequences are LNHDA and SQIVND (reference sequence). CDR3 size: 14 residues. Trimming cost V 4 bases and J 5 bases; bases outside gene matches: 4. The CDR3 is CASSTTGETGELFF. CDR3 in DNA: TGTGCCAGTAGTACCACAGGGGAAACCGGGGAGCTGTTTTTT.

V and J are TRBV2 and TRBJ2-3; D not resolved. CDR3 length: 13 residues. Trimming stripped 4 bases from V and 1 base from J, with 6 bases between. From germline, CDR1 is SNHLY and CDR2 FYNNEI. Here the CDR3 DNA reads TGTGCCAGCAGTGGTGGGGGCACAGATACGCAGTATTTT. Translated, it gives CASSGGGTDTQYF.

This clonotype was seen many times. The J gene is TRBJ1-4, the V gene TRBV5-6, with 8 positions matching TRBD1. The trim removed 0 bases at V and 5 bases at J, leaving 9 bases unmatched. CDR3 length: 17 residues. Germline V gives CDR1 SGHDT, CDR2 YYEEEE. The CDR3 sequence: CASSLGIVRTGNEKLFF. The CDR3 DNA reads as TGTGCCAGCAGCTTGGGCATAGTACGGACAGGGAATGAAAAACTGTTTTTT. Combining the CDR3 with reference TRBV5-6 and TRBJ1-4 gives the whole variable domain DAGVTQSPTHLIKTRGQQVTLRCSPKSGHDTVSWYQQALGQGPQFIFQYYEEEERQRGNFPDRFSGHQFPNYSSELNVNALLLGDSALYLCASSLGIVRTGNEKLFFGSGTQLSVL.

This clonotype was counted ten times or more. The rearrangement uses TRBV6-5 and TRBJ1-4, with D maybe TRBD1 (5 bases). The CDR3 spans 14 residues. From germline, CDR1 is MNHEY and CDR2 SVGAGI. With 6 bases removed from V and 5 bases from J, the gap between germline ends came to 13 bases. CDR3 amino acids: CASRDQGWNEKLFF. CDR3 sequence (DNA): TGTGCCAGCAGAGACCAGGGTTGGAATGAAAAACTGTTTTTT.

In this sample, this clonotype turned up a few times. J is TRBJ2-5 and V is TRBV6-5, with no clear D. Germline V lookup: CDR1 MNHEY, CDR2 SVGAGI. The V gene lost 6 bases and the J gene lost 1 base, with 9 bases spanning the gap. The CDR3 sequence is 13 residues long. The CDR3 DNA reads as TGTGCCAGCAGGAATAGTCTCCAAGAGACCCAGTACTTC. Encoded protein: CASRNSLQETQYF.

The J gene is TRBJ2-5, the V gene TRBV29-1, with D perhaps TRBD2 (5 bases). Trimming pared 1 base from V and 5 bases from J, leaving 8 bases between. The CDR3 consists of 12 residues. Germline CDR1 reads SQVTM; CDR2 reads ANQGSEA. The CDR3 is CSVEALAETQYF. The CDR3 coding sequence is TGCAGCGTTGAAGCCCTAGCTGAGACCCAGTACTTC. Full variable domain (outside the CDR3, taken from reference TRBV29-1 and TRBJ2-5): SAVISQKPSRDICQRGTSLTIQCQVDSQVTMMFWYRQQPGQSLTLIATANQGSEATYESGFVIDKFPISRPNLTFSTLTVSNMSPEDSSIYLCSVEALAETQYFGPGTRLLVL.

A few counts support this clonotype. The rearrangement links TRBV20-1 to TRBJ2-2; the match to TRBD2 covers 9 bases. Germline CDR1 is DFQATT and CDR2 is SNEGSKA (reference sequence). V lost 6 bases, J lost 4 bases, and 3 bases stayed unmatched. The CDR3 loop spans 13 amino acids. The CDR3 is CSAPSGITGELFF. The CDR3 coding sequence is TGCAGTGCGCCTAGCGGGATCACCGGGGAGCTGTTTTTT.

This clonotype was counted a few times. The chain recombines TRBV2 with TRBJ2-1; 10 bases fit TRBD2. The CDR3 contains 15 residues. Germline CDR1 and CDR2: SNHLY and FYNNEI. Trimming cost V 9 bases and J 9 bases; bases outside gene matches: 14. Here the CDR3 reads CASTSGLAGVVEQFF. CDR3 nucleotides: TGTGCCAGTACCAGTGGGCTAGCGGGAGTTGTTGAGCAGTTCTTC.

This clonotype was seen a few times. The J gene is TRBJ2-1, the V gene TRBV18, with D unclear. V dropped 1 base and J dropped 5 bases, with 9 bases sitting between them. This CDR3 has 14 residues. Germline loops: CDR1 KGHSH, CDR2 LQKENI. The CDR3 loop is CASSPQYGDNEQFF. The CDR3 DNA sequence: TGTGCCAGCTCACCACAGTATGGGGACAATGAGCAGTTCTTC.

This clonotype was counted many times. The chain joins TRBV20-1 to TRBJ2-1; TRBD2 might be the D (6 bases). The CDR3 length is 14 residues. V lost 2 bases and J lost 4, with 12 bases in between. Germline assignment: CDR1 DFQATT and CDR2 SNEGSKA (reference sequence). DNA of the CDR3: TGCAGTGCTAGAAGCGGGCCCGTTTACAATGAGCAGTTCTTC. Translating gives CSARSGPVYNEQFF.

Only one count was recorded for this clonotype. A much bigger clone sits one base away, suggesting this may be a read error. The rearrangement links TRBV5-1 to TRBJ1-1, with D possibly TRBD1 on 5 matching bases. CDR3 size: 12 residues. Germline-derived CDR1 and CDR2 are SGHRS and YFSETQ. Here the CDR3 reads CASSLEAGIASF. The CDR3 DNA is TGCGCCAGCAGCTTGGAGGCAGGGATAGCTTCCTTT.

This clonotype has a handful of counts. The chain links TRBV5-4 to TRBJ2-2; TRBD2 matches 11 bases. This CDR3 contains 16 residues. Germline lookup yields CDR1 SGHNT and CDR2 YYREEE (reference sequence). The junction had 5 bases not matched to a gene; V was cut back by 3 bases and J by 4 bases. The CDR3 bases are TGTGCCAGCAGCTCGCCGGGACTAGCGGCCACCGGGGAGCTGTTTTTT. Its translation: CASSSPGLAATGELFF.

On this clonotype: Given a much more abundant clone one base away, this may be a read error. The chain carries TRBV5-1 and TRBJ1-3; D may be TRBD1 (5 bases). The CDR3 has 16 residues. Trimming left V 0 bases short and J 4 bases short, with 14 bases between. Germline V lookup: CDR1 SGHRS, CDR2 YFSETQ. As DNA, the CDR3 is TGCGCCAGCAGCTTGGACGTCCCCAGGGCAGGAAACACCATATATTTT. Translated: CASSLDVPRAGNTIYF.

This clonotype was seen a handful of times. The J gene is TRBJ2-7, the V gene TRBV6-2 or TRBV6-3, with 9 bases matching TRBD2. The CDR3 loop spans 17 amino acids. The V segment lost 2 bases and the J segment 2 bases; nucleotides outside the gene matches: 10. The germline gives CDR1 MNHEY, CDR2 SVGEGT. The CDR3 nucleotides read TGTGCCAGCAGTTACGCCTCCGAACTAGCGGGCCCCTACGAGCAGTACTTC. Residues: CASSYASELAGPYEQYF.

The chain links TRBV28 to TRBJ2-5; TRBD1 aligns across 11 bases. The V and J ends lost 3 bases and 4 bases, in that order; junction bases with no gene match: 4. The germline V gene has CDR1 MDHEN and CDR2 SYDVKM. The length of the CDR3 is 15 residues. CDR3: CASSFWTGGRETQYF. CDR3 bases: TGTGCCAGCAGTTTCTGGACAGGGGGCAGAGAGACCCAGTACTTC. Together with reference TRBV28 and TRBJ2-5, the CDR3 gives the full variable domain: DVKVTQSSRYLVKRTGEKVFLECVQDMDHENMFWYRQDPGLGLRLIYFSYDVKMKEKGDIPEGYSVSREKKERFSLILESASTNQTSMYLCASSFWTGGRETQYFGPGTRLLVL.

This clonotype was seen many times. V is TRBV7-8 and J is TRBJ2-7; tentative D call: TRBD1 (6 bases). V was shortened by 3 bases and J by 0 bases, with 12 bases between the two germline ends. The CDR3 contains 15 residues. Germline V gives CDR1 SGHVS, CDR2 FQNEAQ. The CDR3 reads CASSFHRVPSYEQYF. CDR3 DNA sequence: TGTGCCAGCAGCTTCCACAGGGTACCCTCCTACGAGCAGTACTTC. Combining the CDR3 with reference TRBV7-8 and TRBJ2-7 gives the whole variable domain GAGVSQSPRYKVAKRGQDVALRCDPISGHVSLFWYQQALGQGPEFLTYFQNEAQLDKSGLPSDRFFAERPEGSVSTLKIQRTQQEDSAVYLCASSFHRVPSYEQYFGPGTRLTVT.

The sample holds many counts of this clonotype. J is TRBJ2-5 and V is TRBV20-1; D unresolved. Germline loops: CDR1 DFQATT, CDR2 SNEGSKA (reference sequence). V was shortened by 1 base and J by 5 bases, with 17 bases between the two germline ends. The CDR3 has 15 amino acids. In DNA form, the CDR3 reads TGCAGTGCTAGAGTCTCTTTCGCGGTGGAGGAGACCCAGTACTTC. It translates to CSARVSFAVEETQYF.